Below, 30 T cell receptor beta chains from the same sample are listed, as sequenced in a study of blood T cell repertoires in COVID-19 (dated by TCRdb to 2020 to 2022). The method behind the library was the immunoSEQ multiplex PCR assay. Drawn from immuneACCESS, this table holds only the in-frame rearrangements with V and J called that TCRdb kept. Clones are partly lost; checked studies trace under half to an unresolved V gene and leave the rest unexplained. The sample includes 200,000 to 300,000 clones, with approximately 83% observed a single time. The top ten constitute over 8% of the sample. Sequences were obtained from peripheral blood. The receptors shown here come from an elderly woman with acute or convalescent COVID-19.

The CDR3 sequence: CASSVSGMRSGNTIYF. CDR3 bases: TGTGCCAGCAGTGTATCAGGGATGAGGTCTGGAAACACCATATATTTT. V and J are TRBV2 and TRBJ1-3; a possible D gene is TRBD1 (5 bases). Germline loops: CDR1 SNHLY, CDR2 FYNNEI. V dropped 4 bases and J dropped 1 base, with 14 bases sitting between them. The CDR3 covers 16 residues.

This clone came up once. The rearrangement links TRBV30 to TRBJ2-5; 9 positions match TRBD2. The CDR3 contains 15 residues. Germline loops: CDR1 GTSNPN, CDR2 SVGIG (reference sequence). V lost 0 bases, J lost 4 bases, and 6 bases stayed unmatched. In DNA, the CDR3 is TGTGCCTGGAGTGTACGCGGGGGGGCCGGAGAGACCCAGTACTTC. Protein: CAWSVRGGAGETQYF.

The chain recombines TRBV12-5 with TRBJ1-4; D may be TRBD1 (5 bases). The CDR3 is 17 residues long. V was shortened by 0 bases and J by 3 bases, with 14 bases between the two germline ends. Germline V gives CDR1 LGHNT, CDR2 FRNRAP. CDR3 DNA sequence: TGTGCTAGTGGTTTGGTAGCGGGGGTAGGAGCTAATGAAAAACTGTTTTTT. It yields the protein CASGLVAGVGANEKLFF.

This sequence joins TRBV5-1 and TRBJ2-7; TRBD2 matches 10 bases. The length of the CDR3 is 15 residues. J lost 3 bases, V lost 1 base, and 4 bases had no gene match. Looked up from germline, CDR1 is SGHRS and CDR2 is YFSETQ. CDR3 nucleotide sequence: TGCGCCAGCAGCTTGCTAGCGGGGGAGAACTACGAGCAGTACTTC. This translates into CASSLLAGENYEQYF.

The chain is built from TRBV4-1 and TRBJ1-6, with TRBD1 identical over 8 bases. This CDR3 has 17 residues. The ends lost 1 base at V and 9 bases at J; junction bases unmatched: 11. Per germline, CDR1 MGHRA and CDR2 YSYEKL. The CDR3 nucleotides are TGCGCCAGCAGCCAAGTCCTGGACAGGGTGAGTGGTTCACCCCTCCACTTT. Protein: CASSQVLDRVSGSPLHF.

This sequence joins TRBV19 and TRBJ2-3; D is uncertain. The length of the CDR3 is 14 residues. V lost 7 bases and J lost 3, with 14 bases in between. The V gene's germline CDR1 is LNHDA and CDR2 SQIVND (reference sequence). The CDR3, as DNA: TGTGCCAGTAAAGGAGACTTCCTAACAGATACGCAGTATTTT. It yields the protein CASKGDFLTDTQYF.

This clone appeared once. V gene TRBV27 combines with J gene TRBJ1-5; 9 bases align to TRBD1. V lost 8 bases, J lost 5 bases, and 19 bases stayed unmatched. CDR3 length equals 18 residues. CDR1 and CDR2 (germline): MNHEY, SMNVEV (reference sequence). The CDR3 loop is CASFLEIEHRDRDQPQHF. The DNA of the CDR3 is TGTGCCAGCTTCCTAGAGATTGAGCACCGGGACAGGGATCAGCCCCAGCATTTT.

The chain combines TRBV7-2 with TRBJ2-7, with a possible D match to TRBD1 (6 bases). V lost 2 bases and J lost 2, with 13 bases in between. Germline CDR1 and CDR2: SGHTA and FQGNSA. The CDR3 is 15 residues long. This CDR3 is CASSLIPGEAYEQYF. CDR3 sequence (DNA): TGTGCCAGCAGCTTAATCCCAGGGGAAGCCTACGAGCAGTACTTC.

The chain joins TRBV2 to TRBJ1-6; TRBD1 matches at 7 bases. V dropped 6 bases and J dropped 5; count of bases not matched to a gene: 10. There are 16 residues in the CDR3. Germline V gene sequence: CDR1 SNHLY, CDR2 FYNNEI. The CDR3 sequence is CASRTTRGFNNSPLHF. CDR3 DNA: TGTGCCAGCAGAACTACCAGGGGGTTCAATAATTCACCCCTCCACTTT. Drawing the rest from reference TRBV2 and TRBJ1-6, the complete variable domain is EPEVTQTPSHQVTQMGQEVILRCVPISNHLYFYWYRQILGQKVEFLVSFYNNEISEKSEIFDDQFSVERPDGSNFTLKIRSTKLEDSAMYFCASRTTRGFNNSPLHFGNGTRLTVT.

In DNA, the CDR3 is TGTGCCACCGTCCGGGACAATGGGGCCACTGAAGCTTTCTTT. Translated, it gives CATVRDNGATEAFF. The chain recombines TRBV6-5 with TRBJ1-1; D may be TRBD1 (6 bases). Per germline, CDR1 MNHEY and CDR2 SVGAGI. Trimming left V 10 bases short and J 4 bases short, with 19 bases between. This CDR3 has 14 residues.

With respect to this clone: Other DNA sequences in this specimen translate into the identical CDR3. The chain joins TRBV7-2 to TRBJ2-2; D might be TRBD1 (6 bases). Germline CDR1 is SGHTA and CDR2 is FQGNSA. This CDR3 spans 15 amino acids. V lost 1 base and J lost 1, with 7 bases in between. The CDR3 sequence is CASSLGQENTGELFF. CDR3 DNA sequence: TGTGCCAGCAGCTTAGGACAGGAGAACACCGGGGAGCTGTTTTTT. The full variable domain, its missing parts supplied by reference TRBV7-2 and TRBJ2-2, is GAGVSQSPSNKVTEKGKDVELRCDPISGHTALYWYRQSLGQGLEFLIYFQGNSAPDKSGLPSDRFSAERTGGSVSTLTIQRTQQEDSAVYLCASSLGQENTGELFFGEGSRLTVL.

The V gene is TRBV6-5, the J gene TRBJ1-2; no definite D call. The germline gives CDR1 MNHEY, CDR2 SVGAGI. Trimming stripped 0 bases from V and 5 bases from J, with 7 bases between. This CDR3 contains 13 residues. The CDR3 loop reads CASSYSVGYGYTF. The CDR3 nucleotides read TGTGCCAGCAGTTACTCGGTCGGGTATGGCTACACCTTC.

This clone was observed once. The DNA for the CDR3 is TGTGCCAGCAGCGTAGGTTATAGCAATCAGCCCCAGCATTTT. Translating it yields CASSVGYSNQPQHF. This chain joins TRBV9 and TRBJ1-5, with D unclear. Trimming took 0 bases from V and 0 from J, leaving 4 bases between them. Germline CDR1 reads SGDLS; CDR2 reads YYNGEE. There are 14 residues in the CDR3.

The chain couples TRBV6-4 to TRBJ1-1; 7 nucleotides agree with TRBD1. This CDR3 is 15 amino acids long. Germline V gives CDR1 MRHNA, CDR2 SNTAGT. V trimming: 0 bases; J trimming: 5 bases; junction bases outside the gene matches: 6. The CDR3 loop is CASSDSPGGRTEAFF. The DNA for the CDR3 is TGTGCCAGCAGTGACTCCCCAGGGGGAAGGACTGAAGCTTTCTTT.

The chain uses TRBV29-1 and TRBJ2-5; D ambiguous. Trimming cost V 3 bases and J 5 bases, with 7 bases left between them. Germline assignment: CDR1 SQVTM and CDR2 ANQGSEA. The CDR3 runs to 11 residues. CDR3 amino acids: CSVEVGETQYF. In DNA, the CDR3 is TGCAGCGTTGAGGTCGGGGAGACCCAGTACTTC.

The chain joins TRBV7-9 to TRBJ1-2, with TRBD1 matching 9 bases. The CDR3 has 15 residues. V was clipped by 4 bases and J by 2 bases; unmatched bases: 5. Germline V CDR1 and CDR2: SEHNR, FQNEAQ (reference sequence). The CDR3 protein is CASSSTGGANYGYTF. CDR3 nucleotide sequence: TGTGCCAGCAGCTCAACAGGGGGCGCCAACTATGGCTACACCTTC.

The chain combines TRBV6-5 with TRBJ1-2; D is uncertain. Germline-derived CDR1 and CDR2 are MNHEY and SVGAGI. This CDR3 has 14 residues. Trimming pared 5 bases from V and 5 bases from J, leaving 15 bases between. The CDR3 protein is CASSLNEGRYGYTF. The CDR3 DNA reads TGTGCCAGCAGTCTCAATGAAGGGAGGTATGGCTACACCTTC.

This chain connects TRBV7-3 to TRBJ1-1; 7 bases are a match to TRBD1. This CDR3 region has 18 residues. Trimming cost V 3 bases and J 1 base; bases outside gene matches: 14. Per the germline V gene, CDR1 is SGHTA and CDR2 is FQGTGA. The CDR3 sequence: CASSFSPRQGQWNTEAFF. Here the CDR3 DNA reads TGTGCCAGCAGCTTCTCGCCTAGACAGGGACAATGGAACACTGAAGCTTTCTTT.

V usage is TRBV3-1 (or the pseudogene TRBV3-2) and J usage is TRBJ2-3; 13 nucleotides line up with TRBD2. With 4 bases clipped from V and 6 bases from J, the junction kept 4 bases outside the gene matches. CDR3 length: 15 residues. The V gene's germline CDR1 is LGHDT and CDR2 YNNKEL (reference sequence). The CDR3 DNA follows: TGTGCCAGCAGCCTCGGGACTAGCGGGACGGATACGCAGTATTTT. Translating gives CASSLGTSGTDTQYF.

CDR3 sequence reads: CATSDRRTTDVADTQYF. In DNA form, the CDR3 reads TGTGCCACCAGTGACCGACGGACTACCGACGTTGCAGATACGCAGTATTTT. V is TRBV24-1 and J is TRBJ2-3; D is perhaps TRBD2 (6 bases). CDR1 is KGHDR and CDR2 is SFDVKD in the germline V gene. V was pared by 4 bases and J by 4 bases, with 20 bases between. The CDR3 contains 17 residues.

V and J are TRBV6-5 and TRBJ2-1; tentative D call: TRBD2 (6 bases). Germline loops: CDR1 MNHEY, CDR2 SVGAGI. This CDR3 comprises 16 residues. Trimming removed 0 bases at V and 6 bases at J, with 15 bases between. The CDR3 reads CASSYSWGVGSNEQFF. For the CDR3, the DNA is TGTGCCAGCAGTTACTCGTGGGGGGTAGGTTCCAATGAGCAGTTCTTC.

The chain links TRBV28 to TRBJ1-1, with D maybe TRBD1 (5 bases). CDR1 is MDHEN and CDR2 is SYDVKM in the germline V gene. The V end was cut by 6 bases, the J end by 6 bases, with 20 bases between. The CDR3 contains 15 residues. As DNA, the CDR3 is TGTGCCAGCAGGACACCTCAGGGAATTCTCGCTGAAGCTTTCTTT. It yields the protein CASRTPQGILAEAFF.

The chain carries TRBV5-1 and TRBJ1-4, with 7 bases aligning to TRBD1. CDR3 length: 14 amino acids. Germline loops: CDR1 SGHRS, CDR2 YFSETQ. The trim removed 0 bases at V and 8 bases at J, leaving 4 bases unmatched. CDR3 nucleotides: TGCGCCAGCAGCTTGGGAGGGACAGCCGAAAAACTGTTTTTT. Translating it yields CASSLGGTAEKLFF.

The CDR3 nucleotides read TGTGCCAGCAGCTTGCAACGGGGGAACTATGGCTACACCTTC. Its protein is CASSLQRGNYGYTF. This chain connects TRBV5-4 to TRBJ1-2; the D gene is possibly TRBD1 (5 bases). The V end was cut by 1 base, the J end by 2 bases, with 9 bases between. The germline V gene has CDR1 SGHNT and CDR2 YYREEE (reference sequence). This CDR3 is built from 14 residues.

V is TRBV12-3 or TRBV12-4 and J is TRBJ1-2; a possible D gene is TRBD1 (5 bases). The CDR3 has 13 amino acids. V was pared by 4 bases and J by 3 bases, with 9 bases between. The CDR3 DNA is TGTGCCAGCAGTTCCCGGGGGGACTATGGCTACACCTTC. Its translation: CASSSRGDYGYTF.

V and J are TRBV2 and TRBJ2-2, with D maybe TRBD1 (5 bases). V lost 6 bases to trimming and J lost 2 bases, with 10 bases between them. CDR1 is SNHLY, CDR2 FYNNEI, per germline. This CDR3 has 14 residues. The CDR3 DNA is TGTGCCAGCAGAACCGACAGTAACACCGGGGAGCTGTTTTTT. Amino acid sequence: CASRTDSNTGELFF.

The genes are TRBV2 and TRBJ1-1; weak D call: TRBD1 (5 bases). V gave up 7 bases and J gave up 0 bases, with 12 bases separating them. Germline-derived CDR1 and CDR2 are SNHLY and FYNNEI. CDR3 size: 14 residues. The DNA of the CDR3 is TGTGCCAGCACCTACAGGACAATGAACACTGAAGCTTTCTTT. Protein product: CASTYRTMNTEAFF.

This chain links TRBV10-1 with TRBJ2-7; TRBD2 matches at 7 bases. CDR1 is WNHNN and CDR2 is SYGVQD in the germline V gene (reference sequence). Trimming removed 7 bases from V and 8 bases from J; junction bases left unmatched: 17. CDR3 size: 15 residues. DNA for the CDR3: TGCGCCAGCACTCCAGCCGGCGGGGGAACTACGAAGCAGTACTTC. It encodes CASTPAGGGTTKQYF.

J is TRBJ1-5 and V is TRBV19, with TRBD1 matching over 8 bases. Germline assignment: CDR1 LNHDA and CDR2 SQIVND (reference sequence). This CDR3 is 14 amino acids long. J gave up 2 bases and V 4 bases, and 1 base lay outside the gene matches. The CDR3 DNA reads TGTGCCAGTAGTACGGACAGGGGCAATCAGCCCCAGCATTTT. This gives the protein CASSTDRGNQPQHF.

This chain links TRBV9 with TRBJ2-1, with 8 bases identical to TRBD1. With 3 bases clipped from V and 6 bases from J, the junction kept 5 bases outside the gene matches. The CDR3 runs to 14 residues. Germline CDR1 SGDLS, CDR2 YYNGEE. The CDR3 nucleotides read TGTGCCAGCAGCGATTCGGACAGGGCCAATGAGCAGTTCTTC. It translates to CASSDSDRANEQFF.